The TCR beta chain under discussion was sequenced for a study of regulatory T cells in long-lasting Graves disease. In the study overall: Graves' patients diagnosed newly had used antithyroid drugs under 3 months.

CDR3 regions were amplified by Arm-PCR using iRepertoire HTBI primers to build TCR beta libraries. TCRdb itself ran the multiplex PCR reads through MiXCR, one entry per CDR3 protein. The sample carries 550,000 to 600,000 distinct CDR3 sequences, about 16% recorded once. Time point specified: newly diagnosed GD, antithyroid drugs for less than 3 months. PBMC RNA was the source of the TCR library. A further study also used this sample, focusing on T cells in Graves' hyperthyroidism and ophthalmopathy. That work adds: Hyperthyroidism was newly diagnosed in patients aged 18 to 65 (duration under 2 months).

The material sequenced was peripheral blood mononuclear cells (PBMCs), taken at new diagnosis, from a patient treated with antithyroid drugs. The source is a man between 18 and 35 years old with Graves disease.

The CDR3 sequence: CATQTDDTGELFF. As DNA, the CDR3 is TGTGCCACTCAAACAGATGACACCGGGGAGCTGTTTTTT. The V and J genes are TRBV24-1 and TRBJ2-2; no clear D. CDR3 length equals 13 residues. Germline V lookup: CDR1 KGHDR, CDR2 SFDVKD. Trimming removed 10 bases at V and 3 bases at J, with 11 bases between.